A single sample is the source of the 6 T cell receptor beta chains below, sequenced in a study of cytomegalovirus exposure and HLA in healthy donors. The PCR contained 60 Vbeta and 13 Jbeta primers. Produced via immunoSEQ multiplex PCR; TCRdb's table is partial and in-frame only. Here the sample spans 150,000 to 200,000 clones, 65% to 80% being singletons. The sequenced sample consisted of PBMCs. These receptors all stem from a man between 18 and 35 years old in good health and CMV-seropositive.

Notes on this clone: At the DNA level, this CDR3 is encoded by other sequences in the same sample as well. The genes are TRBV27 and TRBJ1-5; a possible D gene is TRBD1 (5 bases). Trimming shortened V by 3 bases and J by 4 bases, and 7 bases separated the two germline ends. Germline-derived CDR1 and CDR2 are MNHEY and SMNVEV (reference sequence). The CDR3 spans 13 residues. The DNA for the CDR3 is TGTGCCAGCAGTTTCGGGGGGAATCAGCCCCAGCATTTT. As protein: CASSFGGNQPQHF.

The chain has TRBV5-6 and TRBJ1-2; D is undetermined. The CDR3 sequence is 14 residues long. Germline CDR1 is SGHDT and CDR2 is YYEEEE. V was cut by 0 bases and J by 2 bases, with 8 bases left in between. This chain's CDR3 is CASSLVSVNYGYTF. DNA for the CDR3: TGTGCCAGCAGCTTGGTCTCAGTAAACTATGGCTACACCTTC.

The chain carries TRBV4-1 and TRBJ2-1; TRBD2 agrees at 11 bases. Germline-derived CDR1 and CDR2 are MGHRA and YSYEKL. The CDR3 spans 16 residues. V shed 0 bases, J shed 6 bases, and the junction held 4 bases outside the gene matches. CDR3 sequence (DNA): TGCGCCAGCAGCCAAGATATTGGGACTAGCGGCAATGAGCAGTTCTTC. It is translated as CASSQDIGTSGNEQFF.

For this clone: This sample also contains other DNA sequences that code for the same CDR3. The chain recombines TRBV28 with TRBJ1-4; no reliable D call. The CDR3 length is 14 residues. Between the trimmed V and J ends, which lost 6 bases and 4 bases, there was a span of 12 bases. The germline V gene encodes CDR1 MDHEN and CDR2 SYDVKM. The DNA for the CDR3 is TGTGCCAGCAGACGACCCGGGAGTAATGAAAAACTGTTTTTT. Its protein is CASRRPGSNEKLFF.

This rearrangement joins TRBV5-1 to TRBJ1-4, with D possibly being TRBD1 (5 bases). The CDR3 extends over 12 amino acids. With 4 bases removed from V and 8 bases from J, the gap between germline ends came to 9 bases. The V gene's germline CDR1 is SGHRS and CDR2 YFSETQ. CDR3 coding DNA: TGCGCCAGCAGCCCCCAGGGCGAAAAACTGTTTTTT. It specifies CASSPQGEKLFF.

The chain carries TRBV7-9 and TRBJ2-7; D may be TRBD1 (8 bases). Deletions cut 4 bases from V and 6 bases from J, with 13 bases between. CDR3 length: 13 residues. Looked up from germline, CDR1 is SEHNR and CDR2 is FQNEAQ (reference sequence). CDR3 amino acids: CASSSTGEGEQYV. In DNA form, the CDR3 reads TGTGCCAGCAGCTCGACAGGGGAGGGCGAGCAGTACGTC.